The sequence of this T cell receptor (beta chain) was determined in a study of breast tumors, draining lymph nodes, adjacent tissues. The V end was cut by 4 bases, the J end by 2 bases, with 1 base between. Germline values: CDR1 MGHDK, CDR2 SYGVNS. This CDR3 is built from 11 residues. Breast cancer patients provided tissue from their axillary draining lymph nodes. This clonotype was recorded at least ten times. Its antigen is not identified. General study findings and limits: Compared with lymph nodes, tumors were less diverse; compared with nontumor tissue, more.

TCRdb reprocessed the multiplex PCR reads with MiXCR, giving one entry per CDR3 protein. The data hold some 85,000 distinct CDR3 sequences, with around 28% observed a single time. The rearrangement joins TRBV25-1 to TRBJ2-3; D gene ambiguous. This TCR was recovered from a female donor with breast cancer. Some clones in this sample may be carry-over from other donors' samples. The sample consisted of axillary lymph node tissue. The CDR3 DNA reads TGTGCCAGCAGTGTCACAGATACGCAGTATTTT. This encodes CASSVTDTQYF.